Each of the 29 T cell receptor beta chains below was sequenced from the same sample in a study of blood T cell repertoires in COVID-19. The method was immunoSEQ multiplex PCR; TCRdb's version includes in-frame clones alone and lacks a portion of them. Here the sample spans 200,000 or so clones, just under 85% being singletons. Sequenced: peripheral blood. These receptors originate from a human donor with acute or convalescent COVID-19. The donor label of this sample is uncertain.

This sequence joins TRBV6-5 and TRBJ2-2; D gene ambiguous. Trimming shortened V by 5 bases and J by 4 bases, and 8 bases separated the two germline ends. From germline, CDR1 is MNHEY and CDR2 SVGAGI. The CDR3 contains 13 residues. The CDR3, as DNA: TGTGCCAGCAGTCCCATTTTCACCGGGGAGCTGTTTTTT. This gives the protein CASSPIFTGELFF.

V is TRBV5-5 and J is TRBJ2-3, with 7 bases fitting TRBD2. The junction had 7 bases not matched to a gene; V was cut back by 4 bases and J by 2 bases. Germline V gene sequence: CDR1 SGHKS, CDR2 YYEKEE (reference sequence). The CDR3 contains 15 residues. Here the CDR3 reads CASSPPAGITDTQYF. The CDR3 region has the DNA TGTGCCAGCAGCCCCCCAGCGGGAATCACAGATACGCAGTATTTT.

The rearrangement uses TRBV15 and TRBJ2-2; 9 nucleotides align to TRBD2. The CDR3 contains 17 residues. V dropped 5 bases and J dropped 3; count of bases not matched to a gene: 10. Germline lookup yields CDR1 LNHNV and CDR2 YYDKDF (reference sequence). CDR3 bases: TGTGCCACCAGCTCCCTTGGGCGGGAGGGGGACACCGGGGAGCTGTTTTTT. As protein: CATSSLGREGDTGELFF.

The gene calls are TRBV3-1 (or the pseudogene TRBV3-2) and TRBJ2-6; the match to TRBD1 covers 8 bases. Trimming at V came to 6 bases and at J to 2 bases, leaving 0 bases not matched to a gene. This CDR3 contains 14 residues. Germline V gene lookup returns CDR1 LGHDT and CDR2 YNNKEL (reference sequence). Here the CDR3 reads CASRTGAGANVLTF. CDR3 nucleotides: TGTGCCAGCAGGACAGGGGCTGGGGCCAACGTCCTGACTTTC.

In this sample, this clone turned up once. The CDR3 DNA follows: TGTGCCAGCAGCTTGGCCGGGACAGGGGGCCCCTACGAGCAGTACTTC. This gives the protein CASSLAGTGGPYEQYF. The rearrangement links TRBV5-5 to TRBJ2-7; TRBD1 agrees at 12 bases. After removal of 0 bases from V and 2 bases from J, the junction contained 3 bases not matched to a gene. CDR1 is SGHKS and CDR2 is YYEKEE in the germline V gene (reference sequence). The CDR3 has 16 amino acids.

V and J are TRBV5-1 and TRBJ1-2, with no clear D. CDR3 length: 14 amino acids. The germline V gene has CDR1 SGHRS and CDR2 YFSETQ. Trimming took 0 bases from V and 2 from J, leaving 8 bases between them. The CDR3 nucleotides are TGCGCCAGCAGCTTGGGGACGGGGAACTATGGCTACACCTTC. This sequence encodes CASSLGTGNYGYTF.

The chain links TRBV19 to TRBJ2-7, with D possibly matching TRBD2 (6 bases). The length of the CDR3 is 14 residues. CDR1 and CDR2 (germline): LNHDA, SQIVND (reference sequence). Trimming pared 3 bases from V and 5 bases from J, leaving 14 bases between. CDR3 DNA sequence: TGTGCCAGTAGTATTTTTGGCGGGAACAACGAGCAGTACTTC. Translated: CASSIFGGNNEQYF.

This chain connects TRBV25-1 to TRBJ2-3; D gene unclear. The length of the CDR3 is 14 residues. Trimming removed 0 bases at V and 0 bases at J, with 4 bases between. Germline CDR1 is MGHDK and CDR2 is SYGVNS. In DNA form, the CDR3 reads TGTGCCAGCAGTGAATACTCTAGCACAGATACGCAGTATTTT. Translated: CASSEYSSTDTQYF.

V and J are TRBV18 and TRBJ1-2; D ambiguous. Trimming left V 1 base short and J 6 bases short, with 12 bases between. There are 14 residues in the CDR3. Germline V gene sequence: CDR1 KGHSH, CDR2 LQKENI. DNA of the CDR3: TGTGCCAGCTCACCACGAGCGGAAACGGATGGCTACACCTTC. Protein product: CASSPRAETDGYTF.

This clone appeared a few times. The chain employs TRBV12-3 or TRBV12-4 and TRBJ1-1; 7 positions match TRBD1. V was pared by 6 bases and J by 6 bases, with 7 bases of the junction left unmatched. The length of the CDR3 is 13 residues. The CDR3 sequence: CASRPGGFSEAFF. CDR3 in DNA: TGTGCCAGCAGGCCAGGGGGGTTCTCTGAAGCTTTCTTT.

This clone occurred once. V usage is TRBV12-2 and J usage is TRBJ2-3; TRBD2 is the table's D call, not checked against the DNA. TRBV12-2 is labeled a pseudogene. The CDR3 totals 18 residues. Here the CDR3 reads CASRPGGREFFYGDTQYF. Written as DNA, the CDR3 is TGTGCAAGTCGTCCTGGGGGGCGGGAGTTTTTTTATGGAGATACGCAGTATTTT.

This clone showed up just once. This rearrangement joins TRBV27 to TRBJ2-2; 8 positions match TRBD1. Per germline, CDR1 MNHEY and CDR2 SMNVEV (reference sequence). V lost 2 bases and J lost 4; bases outside the gene matches: 6. This CDR3 is 16 amino acids long. The CDR3 DNA reads TGTGCCAGCAGTTTACAAGCCACAGGGGGCACCGGGGAGCTGTTTTTT. Translated: CASSLQATGGTGELFF.

This chain uses TRBV29-1 with TRBJ2-7; D is undetermined. Germline-derived CDR1 and CDR2 are SQVTM and ANQGSEA. V lost 4 bases and J lost 2, with 15 bases in between. The CDR3 is made up of 14 amino acids. As DNA, the CDR3 is TGCAGCGTTGTATTGGGCCGCAGCCCCTACGAGCAGTACTTC. It is translated as CSVVLGRSPYEQYF.

The chain joins TRBV5-1 to TRBJ2-2; 9 bases agree with TRBD1. This CDR3 comprises 16 residues. After removal of 3 bases from V and 4 bases from J, the junction contained 7 bases not matched to a gene. In germline, CDR1 is SGHRS, CDR2 YFSETQ. CDR3 loop: CASSSAGQGGTGELFF. The CDR3 DNA reads as TGCGCCAGCAGCTCGGCGGGACAGGGAGGCACCGGGGAGCTGTTTTTT.

V and J are TRBV2 and TRBJ1-2; perhaps TRBD1 as D (5 bases). The CDR3 consists of 15 residues. Germline CDR1 reads SNHLY; CDR2 reads FYNNEI. V was clipped by 11 bases and J by 4 bases, with 23 bases between them. CDR3 in DNA: TGTGCCGGCGCACGGGGAGGGGATGGCATCTATGGCTACACCTTC. Protein: CAGARGGDGIYGYTF.

V and J are TRBV6-2 or TRBV6-3 and TRBJ2-1, with 10 bases lining up with TRBD2. From germline, CDR1 is MNHEY and CDR2 SVGEGT. V lost 6 bases and J lost 2; bases outside the gene matches: 4. The CDR3 runs 15 residues. The CDR3 region has the DNA TGTGCCAGCAGCCGTGGACTAGCGGCCTACAATGAGCAGTTCTTC. Encoded protein: CASSRGLAAYNEQFF.

The J gene is TRBJ2-5, the V gene TRBV6-4, with 11 bases aligning to TRBD2. Germline CDR1 and CDR2: MRHNA and SNTAGT. V lost 5 bases and J lost 4; bases outside the gene matches: 15. This CDR3 comprises 18 residues. The DNA of the CDR3 is TGTGCCAGCAGTTCGCCGGGACTAGCGGCTGATAGGCCAGAGACCCAGTACTTC. This encodes CASSSPGLAADRPETQYF.

The V gene is TRBV28, the J gene TRBJ1-2; tentative D call: TRBD1 (6 bases). The CDR3 consists of 14 residues. The V gene's germline CDR1 is MDHEN and CDR2 SYDVKM. The V end lost 5 bases, the J end lost 3 bases, and 13 bases lay between the germline ends. CDR3 sequence: CASSPVQGDYGYTF. The CDR3 nucleotides are TGTGCCAGCAGTCCGGTACAGGGTGACTATGGCTACACCTTC.

J is TRBJ2-3 and V is TRBV5-1; 9 nucleotides agree with TRBD1. Trimming removed 5 bases from V and 2 bases from J; junction bases left unmatched: 9. The CDR3 has 16 residues. Per the germline V gene, CDR1 is SGHRS and CDR2 is YFSETQ. The CDR3 here is CASSQQGAVYTDTQYF. CDR3 DNA: TGCGCCAGCAGTCAACAGGGGGCTGTTTACACAGATACGCAGTATTTT.

The rearrangement uses TRBV13 and TRBJ2-6, with 7 bases fitting TRBD1. V trimming: 5 bases; J trimming: 0 bases; junction bases outside the gene matches: 10. CDR3 length: 18 residues. CDR1 and CDR2 from the germline V gene are PRHDT and FYEKMQ (reference sequence). CDR3 in amino acids: CASSIGYRGSSGANVLTF. As DNA, the CDR3 is TGTGCCAGCAGCATCGGATACAGGGGCAGCTCTGGGGCCAACGTCCTGACTTTC.

The gene calls are TRBV19 and TRBJ2-3, with D maybe TRBD2 (6 bases). Per germline, CDR1 LNHDA and CDR2 SQIVND (reference sequence). Trimming pared 3 bases from V and 1 base from J, leaving 17 bases between. This CDR3 is 17 amino acids long. As DNA, the CDR3 is TGTGCCAGTAGTATTAGGACTAACCCAGGCGGCACAGATACGCAGTATTTT. As protein: CASSIRTNPGGTDTQYF.

The chain uses TRBV25-1 and TRBJ2-1; D possibly corresponds to TRBD1 (5 bases). V lost 7 bases and J 0 bases, leaving 10 bases between the germline ends. Per germline, CDR1 MGHDK and CDR2 SYGVNS. The CDR3 is 14 residues long. The CDR3 is CASTQASSYNEQFF. The CDR3 DNA reads TGTGCCAGCACACAGGCAAGCTCCTACAATGAGCAGTTCTTC.

The chain carries TRBV20-1 and TRBJ1-1; D may be TRBD1 (5 bases). The CDR3 loop spans 11 amino acids. Trimming took off 8 bases at V and 5 bases at J, with 12 bases between the two ends. Germline V CDR1 and CDR2: DFQATT, SNEGSKA (reference sequence). The CDR3 nucleotides are TGCAGTTCCGGGCCAGGGACTGAAGCTTTCTTT. As protein: CSSGPGTEAFF.

This rearrangement joins TRBV6-2 or TRBV6-3 to TRBJ1-6; 7 bases fit TRBD1. Germline V gene sequence: CDR1 MNHEY, CDR2 SVGEGT. Trimming at V came to 6 bases and at J to 0 bases, leaving 14 bases not matched to a gene. The CDR3 is 19 amino acids. CDR3 region: CASSWRTGTLSSYNSPLHF. The CDR3 DNA sequence: TGTGCCAGCAGCTGGAGGACAGGCACCTTGAGCTCCTATAATTCACCCCTCCACTTT.

The chain links TRBV6-5 to TRBJ1-2, with D unresolved. The germline CDR1 and CDR2 sequences are MNHEY and SVGAGI. CDR3 size: 14 residues. The V end lost 0 bases, the J end lost 6 bases, and 11 bases lay between the germline ends. The CDR3 DNA reads TGTGCCAGCAGTTACTCTCGGGCGGGAGATGGCTACACCTTC. Translated: CASSYSRAGDGYTF.

This rearrangement joins TRBV30 to TRBJ2-5; a possible D gene is TRBD2 (5 bases). CDR3 size: 15 residues. CDR1 is GTSNPN and CDR2 is SVGIG in the germline V gene (reference sequence). V shed 5 bases and J shed 5 bases, with 21 bases lying between them. This CDR3 is CAWATSGSAGETQYF. DNA for the CDR3: TGTGCCTGGGCCACGTCGGGGTCCGCTGGGGAGACCCAGTACTTC.

The V gene is TRBV6-1, the J gene TRBJ1-6, with 10 bases that match TRBD1. Looked up from germline, CDR1 is MNHNS and CDR2 is SASEGT. Germline trimming cut 2 bases from V and 7 bases from J; bases unmatched to any gene: 5. The CDR3 covers 16 residues. Here the CDR3 DNA reads TGTGCCAGCAGTGAAATTGGGACAGGGGACAATTCACCCCTCCACTTT. Translation: CASSEIGTGDNSPLHF.

The chain is built from TRBV9 and TRBJ2-7; 9 nucleotides align to TRBD2. The CDR3 covers 15 residues. V lost 4 bases and J lost 6; bases outside the gene matches: 11. Germline V lookup: CDR1 SGDLS, CDR2 YYNGEE. The CDR3 region is CASSRLEAGGIEQYF. The DNA of the CDR3 is TGTGCCAGCAGCCGCCTCGAAGCGGGAGGTATCGAGCAGTACTTC.

V and J are TRBV19 and TRBJ1-1; 10 nucleotides line up with TRBD1. In germline, CDR1 is LNHDA, CDR2 SQIVND (reference sequence). The length of the CDR3 is 11 residues. The junction had 4 bases not matched to a gene; V was cut back by 8 bases and J by 10 bases. CDR3 DNA: TGTGCCAGTCGGGACAGGGGTGGAGCTTTCTTT. Translated, it gives CASRDRGGAFF.